This TCR beta chain was recorded in a study of cytomegalovirus exposure and HLA in healthy donors. The PCR made use of 60 Vbeta and 13 Jbeta primers. Produced via immunoSEQ multiplex PCR; TCRdb's table is partial and in-frame only. The sample holds 90,000 to 120,000 clones; roughly 76% are singletons and the top ten take roughly 2.3%. A single count supports this clone. No antigen is known for it. Regarding the study as a whole: The study put under 200 TCR beta chains on its list as cytomegalovirus-associated. V- and J-gene trimming in TCR beta was tied to a missense DCLRE1C variant by an analysis performed later. Rarity marked most TCR sequences, yet some public TCRs occurred in many donors. In vitro, a few CMV-associated chains proved specific for CMV antigens.

Sequenced sample: PBMCs. This clonotype was obtained from a young man in good health and CMV-seronegative.

The CDR3 protein is CASSSTGPDSYEQYF. The CDR3 nucleotides are TGTGCCAGCAGCTCTACAGGACCCGATTCCTACGAGCAGTACTTC. V is TRBV6-5 and J is TRBJ2-5; weak D call: TRBD1 (5 bases). The J call is uncertain, as TRBJ2-7 better fits the DNA end. Germline V gene lookup returns CDR1 MNHEY and CDR2 SVGAGI. The length of the CDR3 is 15 residues.